Below, 11 T cell receptor beta chains from the same sample are listed, as sequenced in a study of T cells in Graves' hyperthyroidism and ophthalmopathy. RNA transcripts served as the template for amplifying TCR beta CDR3 regions. When the TCR CDR3 underwent first-round RT-PCR, the HTBI primer set was used. TCRdb ran MiXCR on the multiplex PCR reads and lists one entry per CDR3 protein. This sample has 500,000 or so distinct CDR3 sequences; about 16% occur once, and the top ten carry about 31%. The sample consisted of blood. These receptors were obtained from a woman aged 25-40 years with Graves' ophthalmopathy.

This clonotype was observed a few times. The chain employs TRBV7-3 and TRBJ2-1, with D possibly matching TRBD1 (6 bases). The CDR3 spans 16 residues. V was cut by 1 base and J by 6 bases, with 16 bases left in between. Germline V CDR1 and CDR2: SGHTA, FQGTGA. Written as DNA, the CDR3 is TGTGCCAGCAGCTTAATCCGGACAGCTAGTTTCAATGAGCAGTTCTTC. Its translation is CASSLIRTASFNEQFF.

V gene TRBV7-9 combines with J gene TRBJ2-2; D possibly uses TRBD1 or TRBD2 (5 bases each). The CDR3 covers 16 residues. Germline-derived CDR1 and CDR2 are SEHNR and FQNEAQ (reference sequence). The germline V and J ends were trimmed by 1 base and 1 base, with 10 bases remaining between them. CDR3 in amino acids: CASSLVGTMNTGELFF. The CDR3 bases are TGTGCCAGCAGCTTAGTGGGGACCATGAACACCGGGGAGCTGTTTTTT.

This clonotype was picked up many times. The chain is built from TRBV28 and TRBJ2-2; 9 bases line up with TRBD1. Germline CDR1 reads MDHEN; CDR2 reads SYDVKM. The CDR3 has 18 amino acids. The V segment lost 6 bases and the J segment 2 bases; nucleotides outside the gene matches: 13. The CDR3 region is CASSQYPGQGINTGELFF. The CDR3 DNA is TGTGCCAGCAGCCAATATCCGGGACAGGGAATTAACACCGGGGAGCTGTTTTTT.

There are many counts of this clonotype. The chain combines TRBV6-1 with TRBJ1-1; D call uncertain. Trimming took off 2 bases at V and 1 base at J, with 17 bases between the two ends. Germline lookup yields CDR1 MNHNS and CDR2 SASEGT. This CDR3 has 17 residues. The CDR3 nucleotides are TGTGCCAGCAGTGAAAAGGGAGACCTCAGGCGGAACACTGAAGCTTTCTTT. It yields the protein CASSEKGDLRRNTEAFF.

There are many counts of this clonotype. The chain carries TRBV2 and TRBJ2-6; no reliable D call. Trimming took 3 bases from V and 4 from J, leaving 4 bases between them. Germline assignment: CDR1 SNHLY and CDR2 FYNNEI. The CDR3 extends over 13 amino acids. The CDR3 DNA follows: TGTGCCAGCAGTGAGTCGGGGGCCAACGTCCTGACTTTC. Amino acid sequence: CASSESGANVLTF.

In this sample, this clonotype turned up many times. V is TRBV6-1 and J is TRBJ1-1; D uncertain. This CDR3 is 12 amino acids long. CDR1 is MNHNS, CDR2 SASEGT, per germline. Trimming pared 7 bases from V and 1 base from J, leaving 7 bases between. CDR3 amino acids: CASNERNTEAFF. The CDR3 bases are TGTGCCAGCAACGAAAGGAACACTGAAGCTTTCTTT.

The chain links TRBV14 to TRBJ2-1; possibly TRBD1 or TRBD2 for D (5 bases each). The CDR3 is 11 residues long. Germline values: CDR1 SGHDN, CDR2 FVKESK. V lost 1 base, J lost 15 bases, and 10 bases lay in between. Here the CDR3 DNA reads TGTGCCAGCAGCCAAGGAGGGGACGCGTTCTTC. It specifies CASSQGGDAFF.

This chain uses TRBV5-8 with TRBJ2-7; 8 bases map to TRBD1. This CDR3 has 14 residues. Germline values: CDR1 SGHTS, CDR2 YDEGEE. V was clipped by 6 bases and J by 2 bases; unmatched bases: 7. The CDR3 nucleotides read TGTGCCAGCACCAGGACAGGGAAAACCTACGAGCAGTACTTC. Its translation: CASTRTGKTYEQYF.

This clonotype has a handful of counts. The chain combines TRBV20-1 with TRBJ1-6; 7 positions agree with TRBD1. Germline V gives CDR1 DFQATT, CDR2 SNEGSKA (reference sequence). This CDR3 is 15 amino acids long. The ends lost 6 bases at V and 0 bases at J; junction bases unmatched: 5. The CDR3 protein is CSALRGSSYNSPLHF. The CDR3 DNA reads TGCAGTGCCCTCAGGGGGAGCTCCTATAATTCACCCCTCCACTTT.

The rearrangement joins TRBV5-1 to TRBJ2-7; no definite D call. CDR1 and CDR2 from the germline V gene are SGHRS and YFSETQ. V dropped 4 bases and J dropped 3 bases, with 17 bases sitting between them. The CDR3 spans 15 residues. CDR3 sequence: CASSVNLGLIYEQYF. DNA of the CDR3: TGCGCCAGCAGCGTAAACTTGGGATTGATCTACGAGCAGTACTTC.

Many counts were recorded for this clonotype. This rearrangement joins TRBV11-3 to TRBJ2-2, with D possibly TRBD2 on 5 matching bases. Germline assignment: CDR1 SGHNT and CDR2 YENEEA. Trimming stripped 0 bases from V and 4 bases from J, with 6 bases between. CDR3 length: 14 residues. DNA for the CDR3: TGTGCCAGCAGCTTAGACGAGGGCACCGGGGAGCTGTTTTTT. Amino acids: CASSLDEGTGELFF.